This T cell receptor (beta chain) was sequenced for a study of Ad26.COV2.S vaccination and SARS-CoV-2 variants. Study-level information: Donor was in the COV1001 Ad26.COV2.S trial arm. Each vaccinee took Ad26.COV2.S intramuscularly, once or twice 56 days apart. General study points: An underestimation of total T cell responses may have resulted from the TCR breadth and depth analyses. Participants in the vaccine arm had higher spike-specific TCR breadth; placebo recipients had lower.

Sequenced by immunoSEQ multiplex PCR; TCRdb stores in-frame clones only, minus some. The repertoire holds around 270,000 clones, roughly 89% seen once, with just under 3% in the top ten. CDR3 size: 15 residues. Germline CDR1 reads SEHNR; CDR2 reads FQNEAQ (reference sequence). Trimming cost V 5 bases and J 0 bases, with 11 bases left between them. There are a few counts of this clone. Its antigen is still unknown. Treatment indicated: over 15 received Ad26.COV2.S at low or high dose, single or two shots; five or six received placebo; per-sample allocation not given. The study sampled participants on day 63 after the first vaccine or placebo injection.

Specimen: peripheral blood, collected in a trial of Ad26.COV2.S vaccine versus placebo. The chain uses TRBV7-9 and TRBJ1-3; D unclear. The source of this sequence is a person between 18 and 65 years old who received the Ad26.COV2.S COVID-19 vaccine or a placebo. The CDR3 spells CASSPTTVSGNTIYF. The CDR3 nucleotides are TGTGCCAGCAGCCCCACAACTGTCTCTGGAAACACCATATATTTT.